The TCR beta chain under discussion was sequenced for a study of T cells expressing NK-cell markers. CDR3 size: 16 residues. Per the germline V gene, CDR1 is SGHTA and CDR2 is FQGNSA. TCRdb reprocessed the 5' RACE reads, keeping one entry per CDR3 protein, no DNA. The sample has about 260,000 distinct CDR3 sequences. The chain combines TRBV7-2 with TRBJ1-2; TCRdb's D gene call, TRBD1, goes unchecked for lack of DNA. The sample taken for sequencing was blood T cells: a sorted CD56 or NKG2C T cell subset, CD4+ or CD8+ T cells, or bulk PBMC T cells (not recorded which). This clonotype was sampled from a woman aged 18 to 75 in good health. The CDR3 region is CASSLVPPGQGEGYTF.